The rows below give T cell receptor beta chains drawn from one sample of a study of patients and donors after allogeneic stem cell transplantation. TCRdb re-analysed the RT-PCR reads in MiXCR, keeping a single row per CDR3 protein. The sample contains about 200,000 distinct CDR3 sequences, around two fifths of which appear only once. What was sequenced was blood, either unsorted or a sorted T cell fraction (not recorded which). All receptors come from a human donor who was either an allogeneic HSCT recipient or a stem cell or donor lymphocyte infusion donor (not recorded which). It is not recorded whose cells these are; they may come from a transplant donor. Each CDR3 is given with its conserved first and last residue. Each record gives: CDR3 length, J gene, D gene, V gene, clone size, CDR3 DNA, CDR3 protein. The D gene is left open where the match is weak. Clone sizes are given selectively: once, few, many, or a class where the clone is expanded.

length: 13
J: TRBJ1-5
D: NA
V: TRBV20-1
size: NA
DNA: TGCAGTGCTAGTAAGGGGGGCCGTCAGCCCCAGCATTTT
CDR3: CSASKGGRQPQHF

length: 13
J: TRBJ1-6
D: NA
V: TRBV9
size: NA
DNA: TGTGCCAGCGGCCCAGTTGACAATTCACCCCTCCACTTT
CDR3: CASGPVDNSPLHF

length: 17
J: TRBJ2-3
D: TRBD2
V: TRBV18
size: few
DNA: TGTGCCAGCTCACCACCGGTCACTAGCGGGGCCCGGGATACGCAGTATTTT
CDR3: CASSPPVTSGARDTQYF

length: 13
J: TRBJ1-2
D: NA
V: TRBV29-1
size: NA
DNA: TGCAGCGCTGGGGGACAAATGTCTGATGGCTACACCTTC
CDR3: CSAGGQMSDGYTF

length: 13
J: TRBJ2-5
D: NA
V: TRBV2
size: NA
DNA: TGTGCCAGCAGTAAAACAGGGCGGGAGACCCAGTACTTC
CDR3: CASSKTGRETQYF

length: 16
J: TRBJ1-4
D: NA
V: TRBV15
size: NA
DNA: TGTGCCACCAGCAGAGATATAGGGTTGTCTAATGAAAAACTGTTTTTT
CDR3: CATSRDIGLSNEKLFF

length: 15
J: TRBJ1-1
D: TRBD1
V: TRBV7-8
size: NA
DNA: TGTGCCAGCAGCTTAGCGGGACAGGGGTCGCCTGAAGCTTTCTTT
CDR3: CASSLAGQGSPEAFF

length: 13
J: TRBJ1-2
D: NA
V: TRBV4-1
size: few
DNA: TGCGCCAGCAGCCATGTCGGCAACTATGGCTACACCTTC
CDR3: CASSHVGNYGYTF

length: 14
J: TRBJ1-5
D: TRBD1
V: TRBV5-1
size: NA
DNA: TGCGCCAGCAGCTCCGGGACAGGGCACCAGCCCCAGCATTTT
CDR3: CASSSGTGHQPQHF

length: 14
J: TRBJ2-7
D: TRBD1
V: TRBV20-1
size: NA
DNA: TGCAGTGCTACCACCGGGACAGGGTCCTACGAGCAGTACTTC
CDR3: CSATTGTGSYEQYF

length: 15
J: TRBJ1-5
D: NA
V: TRBV5-5
size: NA
DNA: TGTGCCAGCAGCCCGACACAATATAGCAATCAGCCCCAGCATTTT
CDR3: CASSPTQYSNQPQHF

length: 16
J: TRBJ2-1
D: NA
V: TRBV7-9
size: once
DNA: TGTGCCAGCAGCAGTACAGGGAAACTCTCCTACAATGAGCAGTTCTTC
CDR3: CASSSTGKLSYNEQFF

length: 14
J: TRBJ2-3
D: NA
V: TRBV7-3
size: NA
DNA: TGTGCCAGCAGCCCCAGAATAGGGGCCGATACGCAGTATTTT
CDR3: CASSPRIGADTQYF

length: 14
J: TRBJ1-6
D: NA
V: TRBV4-2
size: NA
DNA: TGTGCCAGCAGCCAAGATCCGGGGGATTCACCCCTCCACTTT
CDR3: CASSQDPGDSPLHF

length: 15
J: TRBJ1-1
D: NA
V: TRBV4-3
size: NA
DNA: TGCGCCAGCAGCCAATCGAGGGTCCGAAGCACTGAAGCTTTCTTT
CDR3: CASSQSRVRSTEAFF

length: 14
J: TRBJ2-7
D: NA
V: TRBV21-1
size: NA
DNA: TGTGCCAGTCCCAGGGAGGGCCCGAAATACGAGCAGTACTTC
CDR3: CASPREGPKYEQYF

length: 15
J: TRBJ1-1
D: NA
V: TRBV12-3/TRBV12-4
size: few
DNA: TGTGCCAGCAGTATAGACAGAGTTATGAACACTGAAGCTTTCTTT
CDR3: CASSIDRVMNTEAFF

length: 13
J: TRBJ1-2
D: TRBD1
V: TRBV5-6
size: NA
DNA: TGTGCCAGCAGCTTGGGGGACAGCTATGGCTACACCTTC
CDR3: CASSLGDSYGYTF

length: 15
J: TRBJ2-1
D: NA
V: TRBV7-8
size: NA
DNA: TGTGCCAGCAGCTTAGGTGGGGGCCGATACAATGAGCAGTTCTTC
CDR3: CASSLGGGRYNEQFF

length: 14
J: TRBJ1-1
D: NA
V: TRBV5-1
size: NA
DNA: TGCGCCAGCAGCTTGGCAGGGATAGTAACTGAAGCTTTCTTT
CDR3: CASSLAGIVTEAFF

length: 16
J: TRBJ2-7
D: TRBD2
V: TRBV4-1
size: NA
DNA: TGCGCCAGCAGCCCTAGCCCGGGACTAGGTCCCTACGAGCAGTACTTC
CDR3: CASSPSPGLGPYEQYF

length: 13
J: TRBJ2-3
D: NA
V: TRBV5-1
size: NA
DNA: TGCGCCAGCAGCTTGGGTCGGGGGGATACGCAGTATTTT
CDR3: CASSLGRGDTQYF

length: 14
J: TRBJ2-7
D: NA
V: TRBV6-5
size: NA
DNA: TGTGCCAGCAGCGAAACAGGTTACAGACACGAGCAGTACTTC
CDR3: CASSETGYRHEQYF

length: 15
J: TRBJ2-7
D: TRBD2
V: TRBV15
size: NA
DNA: TGTGCCACCAGCAGGGAGCGGGGGACCTCCTACGAGCAGTACTTC
CDR3: CATSRERGTSYEQYF

length: 16
J: TRBJ1-1
D: NA
V: TRBV24-1
size: few
DNA: TGTGCCACCAGTGATGCCGGATCCGGACCTAACACTGAAGCTTTCTTT
CDR3: CATSDAGSGPNTEAFF

length: 15
J: TRBJ1-4
D: TRBD1
V: TRBV6-6
size: NA
DNA: TGTGCCAGCAGTTACCGGGACAGTTCTAATGAAAAACTGTTTTTT
CDR3: CASSYRDSSNEKLFF

length: 14
J: TRBJ1-2
D: NA
V: TRBV20-1
size: NA
DNA: TGCAGTGCTAGAGATCGGGCAGACAACTATGGCTACACCTTC
CDR3: CSARDRADNYGYTF

length: 14
J: TRBJ2-2
D: NA
V: TRBV3-1
size: NA
DNA: TGTGCCAGCAGCCGGAAGGGGTTTGGCGGGGAGCTGTTTTTT
CDR3: CASSRKGFGGELFF

length: 16
J: TRBJ2-7
D: NA
V: TRBV12-3/TRBV12-4
size: NA
DNA: TGTGCCAGCAGTCCCCCGGGCTTGGTGACCCCCTACGAGCAGTACTTC
CDR3: CASSPPGLVTPYEQYF

length: 13
J: TRBJ1-3
D: NA
V: TRBV12-3/TRBV12-4
size: few
DNA: TGTGCCAGCAGTCTTCGGCCCCGAAACACCATATATTTT
CDR3: CASSLRPRNTIYF

length: 11
J: TRBJ1-1
D: NA
V: TRBV9
size: NA
DNA: TGTGCCAGCAGCGATCAGGGGGAAGCTTTCTTT
CDR3: CASSDQGEAFF

length: 14
J: TRBJ1-2
D: NA
V: TRBV12-3/TRBV12-4
size: few
DNA: TGTGCCAGCAGTCGGCAGCCCACTAACTATGGCTACACCTTC
CDR3: CASSRQPTNYGYTF

length: 17
J: TRBJ1-5
D: NA
V: TRBV7-2
size: few
DNA: TGTGCCAGCAGCCCAAGGTGGGACACCGGTAACAATCAGCCCCAGCATTTT
CDR3: CASSPRWDTGNNQPQHF

length: 13
J: TRBJ2-5
D: NA
V: TRBV30
size: NA
DNA: TGTGCCTGGAGTGTATTAGAGGGTGAGACCCAGTACTTC
CDR3: CAWSVLEGETQYF

length: 13
J: TRBJ2-1
D: TRBD1
V: TRBV24-1
size: once
DNA: TGTGCCACCAGTGAGACAGGGTGGAATGAGCAGTTCTTC
CDR3: CATSETGWNEQFF

length: 16
J: TRBJ2-5
D: TRBD1
V: TRBV5-1
size: NA
DNA: TGCGCCAGCAGCTTGGGGTGGACAGGGGACCAAGAGACCCAGTACTTC
CDR3: CASSLGWTGDQETQYF

length: 15
J: TRBJ1-5
D: NA
V: TRBV3-2
size: few
DNA: TGTGCCAGCAGCCAAGTAGGGCGGGATCCTCAGCCCCAGCATTTT
CDR3: CASSQVGRDPQPQHF

length: 17
J: TRBJ1-5
D: NA
V: TRBV28
size: NA
DNA: TGTGCCAGCAGTCCCAAACCCCGACTGAGTAGCAATCAGCCCCAGCATTTT
CDR3: CASSPKPRLSSNQPQHF

length: 16
J: TRBJ2-1
D: TRBD1
V: TRBV27
size: NA
DNA: TGTGCCAGCAGTTTACTCGGGCCAGGGGGACCCAATGAGCAGTTCTTC
CDR3: CASSLLGPGGPNEQFF

length: 13
J: TRBJ1-1
D: NA
V: TRBV19
size: NA
DNA: TGTGCCAGTAGTATTAGGGGTGGCACTGAAGCTTTCTTT
CDR3: CASSIRGGTEAFF

length: 14
J: TRBJ1-5
D: NA
V: TRBV15
size: NA
DNA: TGTGCCACCAGCAGAGTTCCGGGTAATCAGCCCCAGCATTTT
CDR3: CATSRVPGNQPQHF